This record covers a single TCR beta chain. The target antigen is unknown. Germline CDR1 is SGDLS and CDR2 is YYNGEE. The length of the CDR3 is 14 residues. V trimming: 0 bases; J trimming: 7 bases; junction bases outside the gene matches: 2. Each CDR3 protein is one row after TCRdb ran MiXCR on the RT-PCR reads. The table has hundreds of thousands of distinct CDR3 sequences, around 15% seen once; the top ten hold less than 9%. The sample is drawn from a study of response to subunit inactivated influenza vaccine. Overall study findings and caveats: Each seasonal influenza vaccination, the authors suggested, recruits few new T cells.

V is TRBV9 and J is TRBJ2-1; 9 nucleotides match TRBD1. This sequence was found in a man between 45 and 60 years old who received an inactivated influenza vaccine. The sequenced sample was PBMCs from blood, obtained about 14 days before vaccination. Here the CDR3 reads CASSVGDRENEQFF. DNA of the CDR3: TGTGCCAGCAGCGTAGGGGACAGGGAGAATGAGCAGTTCTTC.